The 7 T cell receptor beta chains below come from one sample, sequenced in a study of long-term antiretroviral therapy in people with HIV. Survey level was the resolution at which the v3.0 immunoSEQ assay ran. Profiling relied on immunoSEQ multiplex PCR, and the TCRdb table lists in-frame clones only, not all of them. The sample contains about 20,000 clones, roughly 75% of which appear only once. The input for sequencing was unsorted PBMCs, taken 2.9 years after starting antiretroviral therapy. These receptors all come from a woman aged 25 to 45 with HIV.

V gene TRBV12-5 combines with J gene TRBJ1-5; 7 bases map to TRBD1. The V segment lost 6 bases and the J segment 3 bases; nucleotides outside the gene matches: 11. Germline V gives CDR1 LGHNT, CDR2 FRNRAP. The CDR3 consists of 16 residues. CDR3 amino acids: CASGNTQGRDNQPQHF. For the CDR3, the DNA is TGTGCTAGTGGGAATACACAGGGGAGGGACAATCAGCCCCAGCATTTT.

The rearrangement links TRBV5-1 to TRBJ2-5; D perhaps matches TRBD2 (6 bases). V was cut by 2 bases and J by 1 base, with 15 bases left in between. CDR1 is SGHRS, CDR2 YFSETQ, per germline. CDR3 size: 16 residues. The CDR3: CASSLGPAGPQETQYF. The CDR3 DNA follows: TGCGCCAGCAGCTTAGGTCCGGCGGGGCCCCAAGAGACCCAGTACTTC.

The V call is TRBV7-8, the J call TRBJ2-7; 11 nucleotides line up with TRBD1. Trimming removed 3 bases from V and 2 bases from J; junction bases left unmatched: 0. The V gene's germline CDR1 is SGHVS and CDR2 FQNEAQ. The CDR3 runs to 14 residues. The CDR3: CASSLGQGAYEQYF. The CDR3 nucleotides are TGTGCCAGCAGCTTGGGACAGGGGGCCTACGAGCAGTACTTC.

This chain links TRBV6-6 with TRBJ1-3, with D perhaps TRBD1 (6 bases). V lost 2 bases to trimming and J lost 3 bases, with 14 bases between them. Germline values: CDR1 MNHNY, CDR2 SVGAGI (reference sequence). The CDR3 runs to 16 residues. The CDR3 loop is CASSYGGRERGNTIYF. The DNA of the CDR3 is TGTGCCAGCAGTTACGGGGGGCGGGAGCGTGGAAACACCATATATTTT.

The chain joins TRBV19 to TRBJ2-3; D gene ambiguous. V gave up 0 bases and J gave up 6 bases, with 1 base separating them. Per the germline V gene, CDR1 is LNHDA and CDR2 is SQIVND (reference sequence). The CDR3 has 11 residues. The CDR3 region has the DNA TGTGCCAGTAGTATAGAGGATACGCAGTATTTT. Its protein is CASSIEDTQYF.

This CDR3 is CASSSGYSTDTQYF. In DNA form, the CDR3 reads TGTGCCAGCAGCTCCGGCTATAGCACAGATACGCAGTATTTT. V gene TRBV7-2 combines with J gene TRBJ2-3, with D unclear. Germline values: CDR1 SGHTA, CDR2 FQGNSA. Trimming took 4 bases from V and 0 from J, leaving 8 bases between them. The CDR3 runs to 14 residues.

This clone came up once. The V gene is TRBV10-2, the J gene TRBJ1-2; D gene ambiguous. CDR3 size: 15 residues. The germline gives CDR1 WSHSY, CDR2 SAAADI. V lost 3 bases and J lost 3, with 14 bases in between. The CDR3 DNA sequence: TGCGCCAGCAGTGACCCGAGCGGGGTTGACTATGGCTACACCTTC. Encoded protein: CASSDPSGVDYGYTF.